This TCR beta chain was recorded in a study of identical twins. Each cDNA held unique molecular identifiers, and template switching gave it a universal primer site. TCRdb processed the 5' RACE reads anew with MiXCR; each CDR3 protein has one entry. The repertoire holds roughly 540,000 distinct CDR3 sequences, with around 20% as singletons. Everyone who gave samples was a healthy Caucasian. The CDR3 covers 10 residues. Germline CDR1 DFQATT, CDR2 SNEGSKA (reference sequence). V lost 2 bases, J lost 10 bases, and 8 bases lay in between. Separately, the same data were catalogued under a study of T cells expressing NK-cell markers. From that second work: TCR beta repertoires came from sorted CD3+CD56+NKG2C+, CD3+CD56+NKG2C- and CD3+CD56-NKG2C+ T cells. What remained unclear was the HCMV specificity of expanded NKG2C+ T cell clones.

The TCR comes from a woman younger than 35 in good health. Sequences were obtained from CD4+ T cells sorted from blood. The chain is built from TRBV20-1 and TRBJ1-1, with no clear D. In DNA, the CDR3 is TGCAGTGCTAGAAATTCGGTAGCTTTCTTT. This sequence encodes CSARNSVAFF.